These 20 T cell receptor beta chains came from one sample sequenced in a study of T cell responses to AZD1222 COVID-19 vaccine. Measured with immunoSEQ multiplex PCR; TCRdb has only the in-frame clones, and not every one. The top ten hold 1.7% of the sample, which has 200,000 to 250,000 clones, about 94% seen once. The source material was peripheral blood, sampled 28 days after the second dose of the MenACWY control vaccine. Receptors originate from an adult who received the MenACWY meningococcal vaccine as a control.

J is TRBJ1-3 and V is TRBV13; 10 bases fit TRBD1. This CDR3 comprises 16 residues. Germline-derived CDR1 and CDR2 are PRHDT and FYEKMQ (reference sequence). The J segment lost 4 bases and the V segment lost 5 bases, leaving 8 bases of the junction unmatched. In DNA, the CDR3 is TGTGCCAGCAGCCCCGGGACAGGGGTATCCGGAAACACCATATATTTT. Its translation is CASSPGTGVSGNTIYF.

On this clone: The sample carries other DNA sequences with the same CDR3. The rearrangement links TRBV28 to TRBJ2-7; TRBD1 agrees at 9 bases. The trim removed 6 bases at V and 3 bases at J, leaving 6 bases unmatched. Looked up from germline, CDR1 is MDHEN and CDR2 is SYDVKM. The CDR3 extends over 14 amino acids. CDR3 coding DNA: TGTGCCAGCAGGACGGGACAGGGAATCTACGAGCAGTACTTC. The encoded protein is CASRTGQGIYEQYF.

This clone occurred once. The V call is TRBV5-1, the J call TRBJ1-6; TRBD1 might be the D (5 bases). There are 14 residues in the CDR3. Looked up from germline, CDR1 is SGHRS and CDR2 is YFSETQ. V lost 2 bases, J lost 8 bases, and 11 bases lay in between. In DNA form, the CDR3 reads TGCGCCAGCAGCTTAAGAGGGGCGGATTCACCCCTCCACTTT. Its translation: CASSLRGADSPLHF.

V usage is TRBV4-2 and J usage is TRBJ2-3, with 10 nucleotides matching TRBD2. There are 17 residues in the CDR3. The junction had 9 bases not matched to a gene; V was cut back by 2 bases and J by 4 bases. CDR1 is LGHNA and CDR2 is YNFKEQ in the germline V gene. In DNA, the CDR3 is TGTGCCAGCAGCCAATTGACGAGCGGGGGGGCTGCAGATACGCAGTATTTT. Translation gives CASSQLTSGGAADTQYF.

This clone was seen a single time. The CDR3 region has the DNA TGCGCCAGCAGCCCCGTGACAGGGGACGAGCAGTACTTC. It translates to CASSPVTGDEQYF. The chain has TRBV5-1 and TRBJ2-7; 8 positions match TRBD1. Germline CDR1 is SGHRS and CDR2 is YFSETQ. The CDR3 is 13 amino acids. V gave up 4 bases and J gave up 5 bases; unmatched junction bases: 5.

The V call is TRBV5-4, the J call TRBJ2-3; 8 nucleotides match TRBD1. The V gene end was trimmed by 1 base and the J gene end by 3 bases; junction bases not matched to a gene: 7. Looked up from germline, CDR1 is SGHNT and CDR2 is YYREEE (reference sequence). The CDR3 extends over 16 amino acids. In DNA, the CDR3 is TGTGCCAGCAGCTTGTTAGTGAACAGGGGGACAGATACGCAGTATTTT. Protein: CASSLLVNRGTDTQYF.

On this clone itself: Distinct nucleotide sequences in the sample also encode this CDR3. The CDR3 DNA is TGTGCCAGCAGCCAAGGCAGCTACGAGCAGTACTTC. This translates into CASSQGSYEQYF. The chain links TRBV3-1 (or the pseudogene TRBV3-2) to TRBJ2-7; D is uncertain. Between the trimmed V and J ends, which lost 1 base and 3 bases, there was a span of 4 bases. The germline gives CDR1 LGHDT, CDR2 YNNKEL (reference sequence). The CDR3 consists of 12 residues.

This chain joins TRBV28 and TRBJ1-5; 10 bases map to TRBD1. The V gene end was trimmed by 5 bases and the J gene end by 5 bases; junction bases not matched to a gene: 3. The germline V gene encodes CDR1 MDHEN and CDR2 SYDVKM. The length of the CDR3 is 14 residues. CDR3 sequence: CASSRTGGDQPQHF. The CDR3 nucleotides are TGTGCCAGCAGTCGGACAGGGGGAGATCAGCCCCAGCATTTT. Filled out from reference TRBV28 and TRBJ1-5, the complete variable domain reads DVKVTQSSRYLVKRTGEKVFLECVQDMDHENMFWYRQDPGLGLRLIYFSYDVKMKEKGDIPEGYSVSREKKERFSLILESASTNQTSMYLCASSRTGGDQPQHFGDGTRLSIL.

The chain carries TRBV29-1 and TRBJ2-1; the D is unclear. Trimming pared 7 bases from V and 9 bases from J, leaving 13 bases between. The V gene's germline CDR1 is SQVTM and CDR2 ANQGSEA. The CDR3 runs to 11 residues. The CDR3 nucleotides are TGCAGCGCATTTATAGTGGTTGAGCAGTTCTTC. It codes for CSAFIVVEQFF.

The gene calls are TRBV19 and TRBJ1-5; D is perhaps TRBD1 (5 bases). Trimming left V 6 bases short and J 2 bases short, with 11 bases between. CDR1 is LNHDA and CDR2 is SQIVND in the germline V gene (reference sequence). The CDR3 covers 14 residues. The CDR3 DNA sequence: TGTGCCAGTAGGGGACGCCTAGGCAATCAGCCCCAGCATTTT. Protein product: CASRGRLGNQPQHF. The entire variable domain, with the rest obtained from reference TRBV19 and TRBJ1-5, is as follows: DGGITQSPKYLFRKEGQNVTLSCEQNLNHDAMYWYRQDPGQGLRLIYYSQIVNDFQKGDIAEGYSVSREKKESFPLTVTSAQKNPTAFYLCASRGRLGNQPQHFGDGTRLSIL.

V and J are TRBV9 and TRBJ1-6; TRBD1 matches 7 bases. After removal of 3 bases from V and 16 bases from J, the junction contained 13 bases not matched to a gene. The CDR3 is 14 residues long. The germline CDR1 and CDR2 sequences are SGDLS and YYNGEE. DNA of the CDR3: TGTGCCAGCAGCGCCCACGACGAGGACAGGCCACTCCACTTT. Translating it yields CASSAHDEDRPLHF. The full variable domain, in which reference TRBV9 and TRBJ1-6 provide the parts outside the CDR3, is DSGVTQTPKHLITATGQRVTLRCSPRSGDLSVYWYQQSLDQGLQFLIQYYNGEERAKGNILERFSAQQFPDLHSELNLSSLELGDSALYFCASSAHDEDRPLHFGNGTRLTVT.

The chain couples TRBV5-1 to TRBJ2-1; 11 bases match TRBD2. The CDR3 consists of 17 residues. After removal of 3 bases from V and 1 base from J, the junction contained 6 bases not matched to a gene. Germline V gene lookup returns CDR1 SGHRS and CDR2 YFSETQ. CDR3 coding DNA: TGCGCCAGCAGCTCGGGACTAGCGGTTACTTCCTACAATGAGCAGTTCTTC. Protein sequence: CASSSGLAVTSYNEQFF.

The CDR3 here is CASSLGTDYEQYF. The CDR3 bases are TGTGCCAGCAGCTTGGGGACAGACTACGAGCAGTACTTC. This chain uses TRBV5-6 with TRBJ2-7; D possibly corresponds to TRBD1 (6 bases). This CDR3 has 13 residues. V gave up 0 bases and J gave up 3 bases, with 7 bases separating them. Looked up from germline, CDR1 is SGHDT and CDR2 is YYEEEE.

The chain uses TRBV5-8 and TRBJ1-4; D perhaps matches TRBD1 (6 bases). The V end was cut by 4 bases, the J end by 17 bases, with 18 bases between. Germline values: CDR1 SGHTS, CDR2 YDEGEE. The CDR3 consists of 12 residues. CDR3 DNA: TGTGCCAGCAGCCTCCCGACAGGCCGCAGTTTTTTT. It codes for CASSLPTGRSFF.

V and J are TRBV7-6 and TRBJ1-5; unclear D gene. This CDR3 spans 15 amino acids. CDR1 and CDR2 (germline): SGHVS, FNYEAQ. Trimming cost V 2 bases and J 0 bases, with 8 bases left between them. This CDR3 is CASSLNSNSNQPQHF. For the CDR3, the DNA is TGTGCCAGCAGCTTAAACAGCAATAGCAATCAGCCCCAGCATTTT.

The chain combines TRBV7-2 with TRBJ2-7, with D tentatively TRBD1 (6 bases). The CDR3 extends over 13 amino acids. The germline gives CDR1 SGHTA, CDR2 FQGNSA. V was clipped by 1 base and J by 3 bases, with 7 bases between them. The CDR3 sequence: CASSLEGGYEQYF. The CDR3 coding sequence is TGTGCCAGCAGCTTAGAAGGGGGCTACGAGCAGTACTTC.

This chain uses TRBV30 with TRBJ1-6; a possible D gene is TRBD1 (5 bases). This CDR3 has 13 amino acids. V lost 5 bases, J lost 8 bases, and 13 bases lay in between. Germline V gene lookup returns CDR1 GTSNPN and CDR2 SVGIG (reference sequence). The CDR3 reads CAWSGGAYSPLHF. The CDR3 DNA sequence: TGTGCCTGGTCGGGAGGGGCCTATTCACCCCTCCACTTT.

The chain combines TRBV6-1 with TRBJ1-2, with TRBD1 as a possible D gene (6 bases). The CDR3 loop spans 14 amino acids. With 1 base removed from V and 4 bases from J, the gap between germline ends came to 10 bases. The V gene's germline CDR1 is MNHNS and CDR2 SASEGT. CDR3 residues: CASSEDRDAYGYTF. The CDR3 coding sequence is TGTGCCAGCAGTGAAGACAGGGATGCCTATGGCTACACCTTC.

This chain uses TRBV19 with TRBJ2-7; the match to TRBD1 covers 9 bases. V shed 6 bases, J shed 2 bases, and the junction held 8 bases outside the gene matches. Germline CDR1 and CDR2: LNHDA and SQIVND (reference sequence). This CDR3 has 15 amino acids. The CDR3 bases are TGTGCCAGTAGCAGACAGACAGGGGGTCCCTACGAGCAGTACTTC. It specifies CASSRQTGGPYEQYF.

Notes on this clone: Additional DNA sequences in this sample encode the identical CDR3. This chain connects TRBV3-1 (or the pseudogene TRBV3-2) to TRBJ2-1, with TRBD2 matching 15 bases. The CDR3 covers 16 residues. Germline assignment: CDR1 LGHDT and CDR2 YNNKEL (reference sequence). V trimming: 4 bases; J trimming: 7 bases; junction bases outside the gene matches: 5. CDR3 residues: CASSPRTSGGGNEQFF. In DNA, the CDR3 is TGTGCCAGCAGCCCCCGGACTAGCGGGGGGGGTAATGAGCAGTTCTTC.